The 30 T cell receptor beta chains below come from one sample, sequenced in a study of blood T cell repertoires in COVID-19. Profiling relied on immunoSEQ multiplex PCR, and the TCRdb table lists in-frame clones only, not all of them. The data hold roughly 140,000 clones, with around 80% observed a single time. The sequencing input was peripheral blood. The source is a man in his 60s with active or convalescent COVID-19.

The rearrangement uses TRBV5-6 and TRBJ1-2; 10 bases line up with TRBD1. Germline values: CDR1 SGHDT, CDR2 YYEEEE. There are 16 residues in the CDR3. Losses at the gene ends were 4 bases for V and 8 bases for J; bases not matched to a gene: 14. The chain's CDR3 is CASSPVRTGGISGYTF. The CDR3 nucleotides read TGTGCCAGCAGCCCGGTACGGACAGGGGGGATTTCGGGCTACACCTTC.

The rearrangement uses TRBV24-1 and TRBJ2-2; 10 positions agree with TRBD1. Germline lookup yields CDR1 KGHDR and CDR2 SFDVKD. There are 15 residues in the CDR3. The ends lost 10 bases at V and 3 bases at J; junction bases unmatched: 7. The CDR3 sequence is CATGRQGADTGELFF. For the CDR3, the DNA is TGTGCCACGGGAAGACAGGGGGCGGACACCGGGGAGCTGTTTTTT.

A few counts support this clone. The chain carries TRBV27 and TRBJ2-7; D uncertain. The CDR3 is made up of 12 amino acids. V was clipped by 3 bases and J by 4 bases, with 7 bases between them. Germline loops: CDR1 MNHEY, CDR2 SMNVEV (reference sequence). In DNA, the CDR3 is TGTGCCAGCAGTTTCTCGGGTTACGAGCAGTACTTC. This gives the protein CASSFSGYEQYF.

This chain links TRBV30 with TRBJ2-7, with 7 bases that match TRBD1. Germline V gene sequence: CDR1 GTSNPN, CDR2 SVGIG (reference sequence). Trimming took 0 bases from V and 6 from J; bases not matched to a gene: 2. There are 12 residues in the CDR3. The CDR3 region is CAWSVRGSEQYF. The CDR3 DNA sequence: TGTGCCTGGAGTGTCAGGGGGTCCGAGCAGTACTTC.

This chain links TRBV2 with TRBJ2-7; tentative D call: TRBD2 (5 bases). CDR3 length: 15 residues. V lost 5 bases, J lost 0 bases, and 14 bases lay in between. The V gene's germline CDR1 is SNHLY and CDR2 FYNNEI. DNA of the CDR3: TGTGCCAGCAGTCCAGCGACTACTAGCTCCTACGAGCAGTACTTC. It encodes CASSPATTSSYEQYF.

This CDR3 reads CASSFEQETQYF. In DNA, the CDR3 is TGTGCCAGCAGTTTCGAGCAAGAGACCCAGTACTTC. V usage is TRBV12-3 or TRBV12-4 and J usage is TRBJ2-5; no definite D call. The V end lost 3 bases, the J end lost 2 bases, and 4 bases lay between the germline ends. The CDR3 has 12 residues.

V usage is TRBV9 and J usage is TRBJ1-1; D is unclear. V shed 4 bases and J shed 2 bases, with 15 bases lying between them. This CDR3 comprises 15 residues. Germline values: CDR1 SGDLS, CDR2 YYNGEE. CDR3: CASSPRGGSNTEAFF. In DNA, the CDR3 is TGTGCCAGCAGCCCCCGGGGAGGGTCAAACACTGAAGCTTTCTTT.

This chain joins TRBV30 and TRBJ2-6; 9 bases are shared with TRBD1. V shed 5 bases and J 3 bases; nucleotides not matched to a gene: 8. This CDR3 comprises 16 residues. The germline V gene has CDR1 GTSNPN and CDR2 SVGIG (reference sequence). The CDR3 spells CAWSSGTGSGANVLTF. For the CDR3, the DNA is TGTGCCTGGTCCTCCGGGACAGGGAGTGGGGCCAACGTCCTGACTTTC.

This clone has only one observation. The chain combines TRBV19 with TRBJ2-3; D possibly corresponds to TRBD2 (5 bases). Germline V lookup: CDR1 LNHDA, CDR2 SQIVND (reference sequence). V was shortened by 4 bases and J by 3 bases, with 5 bases between the two germline ends. This CDR3 contains 12 residues. CDR3 coding DNA: TGTGCCAGTAGTAGGGAGACAGATACGCAGTATTTT. This codes for CASSRETDTQYF.

V gene TRBV19 combines with J gene TRBJ1-1; TRBD1 agrees at 9 bases. The V gene end was trimmed by 6 bases and the J gene end by 2 bases; junction bases not matched to a gene: 7. Germline CDR1 is LNHDA and CDR2 is SQIVND (reference sequence). The CDR3 runs to 15 residues. The chain's CDR3 is CASRFPGQGNTEAFF. CDR3 coding DNA: TGTGCCAGTAGGTTCCCGGGACAGGGTAACACTGAAGCTTTCTTT.

The chain recombines TRBV6-5 with TRBJ1-5, with 7 bases identical to TRBD1. The V gene end was trimmed by 5 bases and the J gene end by 3 bases; junction bases not matched to a gene: 4. Germline V CDR1 and CDR2: MNHEY, SVGAGI. This CDR3 spans 14 amino acids. The CDR3 loop reads CASSTTGINQPQHF. The CDR3 DNA reads TGTGCCAGCAGTACGACAGGGATCAATCAGCCCCAGCATTTT.

V is TRBV2 and J is TRBJ2-7; D is perhaps TRBD2 (5 bases). The V and J ends lost 7 bases and 4 bases respectively, with 8 bases between them. Per germline, CDR1 SNHLY and CDR2 FYNNEI. The CDR3 has 11 amino acids. In DNA, the CDR3 is TGTGCCAGCATGACGGGGTACGAGCAGTACTTC. It is translated as CASMTGYEQYF.

The V and J genes are TRBV4-3 and TRBJ1-3; maybe TRBD1 (5 bases). The CDR3 consists of 15 residues. Trimming left V 0 bases short and J 4 bases short, with 10 bases between. Germline V gene sequence: CDR1 LGHNA, CDR2 YSLEER. DNA of the CDR3: TGCGCCAGCAGCCAAGAATCAGGGCAGGGAAACACCATATATTTT. Translating it yields CASSQESGQGNTIYF.

The rearrangement links TRBV10-3 to TRBJ2-5; TRBD2 aligns across 11 bases. The CDR3 totals 15 residues. Trimming cost V 4 bases and J 4 bases; bases outside gene matches: 5. Looked up from germline, CDR1 is ENHRY and CDR2 is SYGVKD. CDR3 DNA: TGTGCCATCAGTGGAGTAGCGGGGGGGGCAGAGACCCAGTACTTC. Its translation is CAISGVAGGAETQYF.

The chain has TRBV2 and TRBJ2-4, with TRBD1 matching over 8 bases. CDR1 and CDR2 from the germline V gene are SNHLY and FYNNEI. Trimming cost V 7 bases and J 4 bases; bases outside gene matches: 6. The CDR3 loop spans 14 amino acids. CDR3 coding DNA: TGTGCCAGCAAACCGACAGGGGTGAAAAACATTCAGTACTTC. The encoded protein is CASKPTGVKNIQYF.

V gene TRBV9 combines with J gene TRBJ1-3; 9 bases agree with TRBD1. Germline V gene sequence: CDR1 SGDLS, CDR2 YYNGEE. The CDR3 runs to 15 residues. Unmatched junction bases numbered 1, after V lost 3 bases and J lost 0 bases. CDR3 loop: CASSEGQGSGNTIYF. The CDR3 coding sequence is TGTGCCAGCAGCGAGGGACAGGGCTCTGGAAACACCATATATTTT.

The CDR3 sequence: CASSLAYSIGEQYF. CDR3 in DNA: TGTGCCAGCAGCCTAGCGTATTCAATAGGGGAGCAGTACTTC. The chain recombines TRBV3-1 (or the pseudogene TRBV3-2) with TRBJ2-7; possibly TRBD2 for D (5 bases). The CDR3 covers 14 residues. Per the germline V gene, CDR1 is LGHDT and CDR2 is YNNKEL (reference sequence). Trimming removed 4 bases from V and 7 bases from J, with 17 bases in between.

V usage is TRBV6-5 and J usage is TRBJ2-1, with 7 bases lining up with TRBD2. After removal of 3 bases from V and 5 bases from J, the junction contained 10 bases not matched to a gene. CDR1 is MNHEY, CDR2 SVGAGI, per germline. The CDR3 contains 16 residues. CDR3 loop: CASSYTIASGHNEQFF. DNA of the CDR3: TGTGCCAGCAGTTATACTATCGCTAGCGGCCACAATGAGCAGTTCTTC.

The chain couples TRBV19 to TRBJ2-3, with 10 nucleotides matching TRBD2. CDR1 is LNHDA and CDR2 is SQIVND in the germline V gene (reference sequence). V lost 5 bases, J lost 2 bases, and 16 bases stayed unmatched. There are 19 residues in the CDR3. The CDR3 loop reads CASSPRTSGYGHYTDTQYF. The CDR3 DNA sequence: TGTGCCAGTAGTCCTAGGACTAGCGGTTACGGCCATTACACAGATACGCAGTATTTT. The variable domain in full, with the rest retrieved from reference TRBV19 and TRBJ2-3, is DGGITQSPKYLFRKEGQNVTLSCEQNLNHDAMYWYRQDPGQGLRLIYYSQIVNDFQKGDIAEGYSVSREKKESFPLTVTSAQKNPTAFYLCASSPRTSGYGHYTDTQYFGPGTRLTVL.

This clone was seen a handful of times. The rearrangement links TRBV19 to TRBJ2-1; 7 bases line up with TRBD1. There are 13 residues in the CDR3. Germline lookup yields CDR1 LNHDA and CDR2 SQIVND (reference sequence). The V and J ends lost 6 bases and 5 bases, in that order; junction bases with no gene match: 4. The DNA for the CDR3 is TGTGCCAGTAGCTGGGACAGTAACAATGAGCAGTTCTTC. It translates to CASSWDSNNEQFF.

CDR3 sequence (DNA): TGTGCCAGCAGCGCTCAGGGGGCGACGGGGTCACCCCTCCACTTT. Its protein product is CASSAQGATGSPLHF. V usage is TRBV9 and J usage is TRBJ1-6; 8 nucleotides agree with TRBD1. This CDR3 comprises 15 residues. V was clipped by 3 bases and J by 10 bases; unmatched bases: 9. Germline loops: CDR1 SGDLS, CDR2 YYNGEE.

This chain uses TRBV9 with TRBJ2-3; D might be TRBD1 (6 bases). The CDR3 is 15 amino acids. V shed 0 bases and J shed 0 bases, with 8 bases lying between them. Germline CDR1 is SGDLS and CDR2 is YYNGEE. The chain's CDR3 is CASSVEGHSTDTQYF. The CDR3 DNA reads TGTGCCAGCAGCGTAGAGGGACACAGCACAGATACGCAGTATTTT.

V and J are TRBV11-3 and TRBJ1-1, with D possibly matching TRBD1 (5 bases). Trimming stripped 3 bases from V and 4 bases from J, with 15 bases between. The CDR3 has 15 amino acids. Germline assignment: CDR1 SGHNT and CDR2 YENEEA. The CDR3 here is CASSLGQGRGTEAFF. DNA for the CDR3: TGTGCCAGCAGCTTGGGCCAGGGTAGGGGCACTGAAGCTTTCTTT.

The rearrangement joins TRBV5-1 to TRBJ1-1, with 8 positions matching TRBD1. CDR1 is SGHRS and CDR2 is YFSETQ in the germline V gene. The CDR3 has 15 residues. V lost 4 bases and J lost 0; bases outside the gene matches: 5. CDR3 DNA: TGCGCCAGCAGCGAACTGGGACAGGTGAACACTGAAGCTTTCTTT. Translating gives CASSELGQVNTEAFF.

This clone has a handful of counts. Other DNA sequences from this sample encode an identical CDR3 as well. The chain links TRBV19 to TRBJ2-1; weak D call: TRBD1 (5 bases). CDR1 and CDR2 from the germline V gene are LNHDA and SQIVND (reference sequence). The CDR3 contains 13 residues. V lost 6 bases, J lost 3 bases, and 9 bases lay in between. In DNA form, the CDR3 reads TGTGCCAGTAGCCTAGACAGCTACAATGAGCAGTTCTTC. Translated: CASSLDSYNEQFF.

About this clone: At one end, the junction sequence differs from germline, possibly due to a read error. The rearrangement links TRBV30 to TRBJ1-2, with 7 nucleotides matching TRBD1. Germline CDR1 and CDR2: GTSNPN and SVGIG (reference sequence). The CDR3 loop spans 14 amino acids. CDR3 protein: CARRGAGGWYGYTF. CDR3 coding DNA: TGTGCCCGGAGAGGGGCAGGGGGTTGGTATGGCTACACCTTC. Full variable domain (outside the CDR3, taken from reference TRBV30 and TRBJ1-2): SQTIHQWPATLVQPVGSPLSLECTVEGTSNPNLYWYRQAAGRGLQLLFYSVGIGQISSEVPQNLSASRPQDRQFILSSKKLLLSDSGFYLCARRGAGGWYGYTFGSGTRLTVV.

The count of this clone is one. This chain uses TRBV30 with TRBJ2-7; 8 bases line up with TRBD2. From germline, CDR1 is GTSNPN and CDR2 SVGIG (reference sequence). The CDR3 is 13 residues long. The V and J ends lost 5 bases and 2 bases, in that order; junction bases with no gene match: 5. DNA of the CDR3: TGTGCCTGGGCGAGCGGGGGAACCTACGAGCAGTACGTC. This translates into CAWASGGTYEQYV.

The chain couples TRBV6-6 to TRBJ1-6; D is possibly TRBD1 (6 bases). This CDR3 has 14 amino acids. In germline, CDR1 is MNHNY, CDR2 SVGAGI (reference sequence). The V and J ends lost 6 bases and 7 bases respectively, with 13 bases between them. The CDR3 loop reads CASRAGELNSPLHF. Here the CDR3 DNA reads TGTGCCAGCAGAGCAGGGGAATTGAATTCACCCCTCCACTTT.

This chain joins TRBV5-1 and TRBJ1-1, with 9 bases lining up with TRBD1. The CDR3 extends over 16 amino acids. The junction had 7 bases not matched to a gene; V was cut back by 1 base and J by 3 bases. Germline V lookup: CDR1 SGHRS, CDR2 YFSETQ. The CDR3 nucleotides read TGCGCCAGCAGCTTGAGGATGACAGGGGGGGACACTGAAGCTTTCTTT. This encodes CASSLRMTGGDTEAFF. Full variable domain (remainder filled in from reference TRBV5-1 and TRBJ1-1): KAGVTQTPRYLIKTRGQQVTLSCSPISGHRSVSWYQQTPGQGLQFLFEYFSETQRNKGNFPGRFSGRQFSNSRSEMNVSTLELGDSALYLCASSLRMTGGDTEAFFGQGTRLTVV.

This chain connects TRBV18 to TRBJ1-3, with D possibly TRBD1 on 5 matching bases. The CDR3 consists of 15 residues. Trimming cost V 6 bases and J 3 bases, with 15 bases left between them. The V gene's germline CDR1 is KGHSH and CDR2 LQKENI. The CDR3 loop reads CASSQGRAFGNTIYF. CDR3 nucleotide sequence: TGTGCCAGCTCCCAGGGCAGGGCGTTTGGAAACACCATATATTTT.